This entry concerns a single T cell receptor (beta chain). This sample was taken from a study of T cell changes during pregnancy in multiple sclerosis. This CDR3 comprises 12 residues. Germline assignment: CDR1 SNHLY and CDR2 FYNNEI. The V end lost 4 bases, the J end lost 7 bases, and 11 bases lay between the germline ends. The method was immunoSEQ multiplex PCR; TCRdb's version includes in-frame clones alone and lacks a portion of them. The table includes roughly 17,000 clones, 88% detected once. The V and J genes are TRBV2 and TRBJ2-7; no firm D call. The starting material was CD8+ T cells from peripheral blood mononuclear cells, obtained after pregnancy. The sequence came from a female donor in good health, enrolled as a control in a pregnancy study. This chain's CDR3 is CASSVRVWEQYF. DNA for the CDR3: TGTGCCAGCAGTGTTAGAGTGTGGGAGCAGTACTTC.